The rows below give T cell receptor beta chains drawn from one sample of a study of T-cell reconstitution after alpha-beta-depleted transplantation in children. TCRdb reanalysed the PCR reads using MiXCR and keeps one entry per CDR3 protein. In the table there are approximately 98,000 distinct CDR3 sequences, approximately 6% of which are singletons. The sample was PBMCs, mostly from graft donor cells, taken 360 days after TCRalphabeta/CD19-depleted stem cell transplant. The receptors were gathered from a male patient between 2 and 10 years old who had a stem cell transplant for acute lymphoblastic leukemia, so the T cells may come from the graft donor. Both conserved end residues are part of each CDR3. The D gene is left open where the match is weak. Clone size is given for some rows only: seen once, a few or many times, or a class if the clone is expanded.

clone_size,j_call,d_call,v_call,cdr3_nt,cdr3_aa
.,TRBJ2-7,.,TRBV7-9,TGTGCCAGCAGCCCCCATACCGGGGTCGCCTACGAGCAGTACTTC,CASSPHTGVAYEQYF
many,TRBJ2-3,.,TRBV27,TGTGCCAGCAGTTTGGGCGTTGGCAGCACAGATACGCAGTATTTT,CASSLGVGSTDTQYF
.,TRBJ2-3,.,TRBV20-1,TGCAGTGCTAGTCTTGGGGGGCCAAGGTCAGATACGCAGTATTTT,CSASLGGPRSDTQYF
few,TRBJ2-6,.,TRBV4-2,TGTGCCAGCAGCCAAGATGGCTCTGGGGCCAACGTCCTGACTTTC,CASSQDGSGANVLTF
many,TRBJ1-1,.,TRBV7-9,TGTGCCAGCAGCCCTCAGGGCGCTGAAGCTTTCTTT,CASSPQGAEAFF
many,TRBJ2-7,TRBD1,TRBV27,TGTGCCAGCAGTCGGCTGCGACAGGGAACCTACGAGCAGTACTTC,CASSRLRQGTYEQYF
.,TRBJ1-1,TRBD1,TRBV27,TGTGCCAGCAGTACCGGACAGGGGATATTTACTGAAGCTTTCTTT,CASSTGQGIFTEAFF
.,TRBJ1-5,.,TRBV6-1,TGTGCCAGCAGGGAATACAGGGACGGCAATCAGCCCCAGCATTTT,CASREYRDGNQPQHF
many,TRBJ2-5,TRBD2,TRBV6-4,TGTGCCACGACAAGGAGGGACCTGACTAGCGGGGGCCTGGGAGAGACCCAGTACTTC,CATTRRDLTSGGLGETQYF
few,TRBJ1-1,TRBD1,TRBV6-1,TGTGCCAGCAGTCGGGCGGGTATATACAGGGGTCACACTGAAGCTTTCTTT,CASSRAGIYRGHTEAFF
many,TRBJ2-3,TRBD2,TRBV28,TGTGCCAGCAGTGGACTAGCGGGAGCCACAGATACGCAGTATTTT,CASSGLAGATDTQYF
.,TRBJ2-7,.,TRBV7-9,TGTGCCAGCAGCTCGCAGGTCAGCTCCTACGAGCAGTACTTC,CASSSQVSSYEQYF
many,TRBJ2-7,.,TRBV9,TGTGCCAGCAGCGTAGAAGACCGCTACTACGAGCAGTACTTC,CASSVEDRYYEQYF
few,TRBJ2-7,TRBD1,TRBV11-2,TGTGCCAGCAGCCCCGGACAGGGGCCAGCCTACGAGCAGTACTTC,CASSPGQGPAYEQYF
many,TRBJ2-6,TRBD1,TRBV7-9,TGTGCCAGCAGCCGACAGGGACCTCCCTCTGGGGCCAACGTCCTGACTTTC,CASSRQGPPSGANVLTF
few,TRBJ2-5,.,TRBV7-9,TGTGCCAGCAGCTTAAGGGGGGGCCCTCAAGAGACCCAGTACTTC,CASSLRGGPQETQYF
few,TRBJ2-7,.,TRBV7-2,TGTGCCAGCAGCTTAAGGGTATACGTCGAGCAGTACTTC,CASSLRVYVEQYF
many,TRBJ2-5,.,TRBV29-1,TGCAGCGTACCCAATCCCGGGGCCCAGTACTTC,CSVPNPGAQYF
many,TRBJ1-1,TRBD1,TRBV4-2,TGTGCCAGCAGCCAAGAAAGGACAGGGACGGACACTGAAGCTTTCTTT,CASSQERTGTDTEAFF
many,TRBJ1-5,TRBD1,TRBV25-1,TGTGCCAGTTCGGGACAGGGCCAGCCCCAGCATTTT,CASSGQGQPQHF
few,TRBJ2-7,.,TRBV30,TGTGCCTGGAGGGGGTCGGGGGAGCAGTACTTC,CAWRGSGEQYF
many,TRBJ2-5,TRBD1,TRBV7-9,TGTGCCAGCAGCTTAGCAACAGGGGAGCAAGAGACCCAGTACTTC,CASSLATGEQETQYF
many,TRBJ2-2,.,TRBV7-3,TGTGCCAGCAGCCCAATAGGGGGGACAGGGGAGCTGTTTTTT,CASSPIGGTGELFF
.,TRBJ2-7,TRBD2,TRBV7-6,TGTGCCAGCAGCTTTGGGAGGGAGAGCTACGAGCAGTACTTC,CASSFGRESYEQYF